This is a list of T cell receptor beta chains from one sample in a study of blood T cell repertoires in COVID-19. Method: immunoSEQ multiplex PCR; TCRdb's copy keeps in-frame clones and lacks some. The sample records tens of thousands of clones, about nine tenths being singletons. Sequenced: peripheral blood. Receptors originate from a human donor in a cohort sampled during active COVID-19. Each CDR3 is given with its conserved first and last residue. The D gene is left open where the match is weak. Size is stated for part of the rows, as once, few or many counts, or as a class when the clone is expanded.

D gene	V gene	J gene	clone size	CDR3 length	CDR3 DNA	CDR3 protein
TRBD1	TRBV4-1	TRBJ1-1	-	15	TGCGCCAGCAGCCGGGCGGGGACAGGGGAGGATGAAGCTTTCTTT	CASSRAGTGEDEAFF
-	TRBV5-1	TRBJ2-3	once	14	TGCGCCAGCAGCTTGTGGGGCAGCACAGATACGCAGTATTTT	CASSLWGSTDTQYF
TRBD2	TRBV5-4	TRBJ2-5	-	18	TGTGCCAGCAGCTTAACTTCCGACCTAGCGGGGGGGTGGGAGACCCAGTACTTC	CASSLTSDLAGGWETQYF
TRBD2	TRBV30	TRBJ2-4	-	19	TGTGCCTGGAGTCCATGGACTAGCGGGAGAGGCTGGTCCAAAAACATTCAGTACTTC	CAWSPWTSGRGWSKNIQYF
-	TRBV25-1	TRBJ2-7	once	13	TGTGCCAGCAGTCCATCCGGGGCCTACGAGCAGTACTTC	CASSPSGAYEQYF
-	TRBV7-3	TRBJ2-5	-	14	TGTGCCAGCAGCCCGACAGGAGCCCAAGAGACCCAGTACTTC	CASSPTGAQETQYF
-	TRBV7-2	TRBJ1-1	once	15	TGTGCCAGCAGCTTAGTCGGGTTGGGGAACACTGAAGCTTTCTTT	CASSLVGLGNTEAFF
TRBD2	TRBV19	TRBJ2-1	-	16	TGTGCCAGTAGCTGGACTAGCGGGGGACCACACAATGAGCAGTTCTTC	CASSWTSGGPHNEQFF
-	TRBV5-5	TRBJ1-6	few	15	TGTGCCAGCAGCTTGGACTCAGGCTTGGGTTCACCCCTCCACTTT	CASSLDSGLGSPLHF
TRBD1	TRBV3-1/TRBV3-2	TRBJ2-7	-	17	TGTGCCAGCAGCCAAGCCTCCGGGACAGGGGGCGAGTACGAGCAGTACTTC	CASSQASGTGGEYEQYF
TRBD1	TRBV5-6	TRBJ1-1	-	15	TGTGCCAGCAGTCAGGGGGCATGGTGGGACACTGAAGCTTTCTTT	CASSQGAWWDTEAFF
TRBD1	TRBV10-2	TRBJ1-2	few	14	TGCGCCAGCAGTGGGGACAGGGGCTTGCGTGGCTACACCTTC	CASSGDRGLRGYTF
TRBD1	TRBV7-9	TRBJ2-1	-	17	TGTGCCAGCAGCCTGAACCCCGGGACAGGGGCTTCAGGAGAGCAGTTCTTC	CASSLNPGTGASGEQFF
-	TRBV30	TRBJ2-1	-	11	TGTGCCTGGAGGACTAGTAATGAGCAGTTCTTC	CAWRTSNEQFF
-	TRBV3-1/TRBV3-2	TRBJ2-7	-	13	TGTGCCAGCAGGGGTTTTGAGGGCGGGGAGCAGTACTTC	CASRGFEGGEQYF
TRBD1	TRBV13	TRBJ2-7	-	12	TGTGCCAGCAGCCCTGGGACAGGGATGCAGTACTTC	CASSPGTGMQYF
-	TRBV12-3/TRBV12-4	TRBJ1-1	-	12	TGTGCCAGCAGTCCCCGACGGGATGAAGCTTTCTTT	CASSPRRDEAFF
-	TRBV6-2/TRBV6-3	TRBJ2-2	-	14	TGTGCCAGCAGTTACTCCCTAACCGAGGGGGAGCTGTTTTTT	CASSYSLTEGELFF
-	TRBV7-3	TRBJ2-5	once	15	TGTGCCAGCAGCTGCGCCAGGACAGCCGAAGAGACCCAGTACTTC	CASSCARTAEETQYF
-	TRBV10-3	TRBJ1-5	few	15	TGTGCCATCAGTGAGTCAGGGGACAACAATCAGCCCCAGCATTTT	CAISESGDNNQPQHF
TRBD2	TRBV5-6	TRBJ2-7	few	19	TGTGCCAGCAGCTGGCAGGGGCGGGGGACTAGCGGGAGGATATACGAGCAGTACTTC	CASSWQGRGTSGRIYEQYF
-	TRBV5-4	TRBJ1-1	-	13	TGTGCCAGCAGCCCCCATGGAGGCACTGAAGCTTTCTTT	CASSPHGGTEAFF
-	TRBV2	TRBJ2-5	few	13	TGTGCCAGCAGTGAGCGGGATAAAGAGACCCAGTACTTC	CASSERDKETQYF
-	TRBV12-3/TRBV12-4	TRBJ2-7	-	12	TGTGCCAGCAGCCCGCCGGGCCTCGGGGAGTACTTC	CASSPPGLGEYF
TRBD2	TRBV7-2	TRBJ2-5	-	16	TGTGCCAGCAGCTCGGCCCGGACGGGAGGGCCTCAGACCCAGTACTTC	CASSSARTGGPQTQYF
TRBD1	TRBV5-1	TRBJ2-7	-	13	TGCGCCAGCAACCCGGACAGGGAAGGGAAGCAGTACTTC	CASNPDREGKQYF
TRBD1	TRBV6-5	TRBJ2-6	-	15	TGTGCCAGCCGGGTTCAGGGGGATGGGGCCAACGTCCTGACTTTC	CASRVQGDGANVLTF
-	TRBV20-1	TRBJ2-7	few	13	TGCAGTGCGAGTGGGGGCCTGGATACGGAGCAGTACTTC	CSASGGLDTEQYF
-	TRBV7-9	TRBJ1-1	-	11	TGTGCCAGCAGCCACGACAGTGAAGCTTTCTTT	CASSHDSEAFF
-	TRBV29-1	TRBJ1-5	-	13	TGCAGCGTTGCGCGCGGTGCGAATCAGCCCCAGCATTTT	CSVARGANQPQHF
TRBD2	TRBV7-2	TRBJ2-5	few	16	TGTGCCAGCAGCTCTGTAGGCGGGACTAGCAAAGAGACCCAGTACTTC	CASSSVGGTSKETQYF
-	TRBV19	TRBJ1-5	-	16	TGTGCCAGTAGTAGGAGGATCCAGGTGGGCAATCAGCCCCAGCATTTT	CASSRRIQVGNQPQHF
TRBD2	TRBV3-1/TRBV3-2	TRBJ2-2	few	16	TGTGCCAGCAGCCCAGGACTAGCGGACGTGGGCCGGGAGCTGTTTTTT	CASSPGLADVGRELFF
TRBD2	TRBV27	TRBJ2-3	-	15	TGTGCCAGCAGATTTCTAGCGGTGGGCGCAGATACGCAGTATTTT	CASRFLAVGADTQYF
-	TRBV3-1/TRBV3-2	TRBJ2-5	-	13	TGTGCCAGCAGCCAAGTAACTCAAGAGACCCAGTACTTC	CASSQVTQETQYF
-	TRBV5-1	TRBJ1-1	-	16	TGCGCCAGCAGCTTGTCCGCCCCGGGAGCCAACACTGAAGCTTTCTTT	CASSLSAPGANTEAFF
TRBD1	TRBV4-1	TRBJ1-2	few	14	TGCGCCAGCAGCCAAGCGGACAGGGGGCAAGGCTACACCTTC	CASSQADRGQGYTF
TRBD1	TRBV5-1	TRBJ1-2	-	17	TGCGCCAGCAGCTTTGCCGGGACAGGGTCATTGAAGGATGGCTACACCTTC	CASSFAGTGSLKDGYTF
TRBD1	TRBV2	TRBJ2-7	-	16	TGTGCCAGCAGGGCCGGACAGGGGATGCCATCCTACGAGCAGTACTTC	CASRAGQGMPSYEQYF
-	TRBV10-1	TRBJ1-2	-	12	TGCGCCAGCAGTGGCGGCAGCTATGGCTACACCTTC	CASSGGSYGYTF
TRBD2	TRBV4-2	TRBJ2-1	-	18	TGTGCCAGCAGCCAAGTAGGTAGCGGGGGGCAAAACTACAATGAGCAGTTCTTC	CASSQVGSGGQNYNEQFF
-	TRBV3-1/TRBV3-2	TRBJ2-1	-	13	TGTGCCAGCAGCCAAGGAGGGAACAATGAGCAGTTCTTC	CASSQGGNNEQFF
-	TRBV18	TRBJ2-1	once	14	TGTGCCAGCTCACCGAGCCAGGGGTACAATGAGCAGTTCTTC	CASSPSQGYNEQFF
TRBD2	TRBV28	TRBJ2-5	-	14	TGTGCCAGCAGATCCGGGACTAGCGGGGAGACCCAGTACTTC	CASRSGTSGETQYF
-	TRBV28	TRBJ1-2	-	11	TGTGCCACCGGACAGATCTATGGCTACACCTTC	CATGQIYGYTF
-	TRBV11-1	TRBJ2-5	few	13	TGTGCCAGCAGCTTAGGAGGGCCGGAGACCCAGTACTTC	CASSLGGPETQYF
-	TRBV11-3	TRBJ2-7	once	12	TGTGCCAGCAGCTACTGTCGGTACGAGCAGTACTTC	CASSYCRYEQYF
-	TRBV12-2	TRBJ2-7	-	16	TGTGCAAGTCGACCTACTAGAACCAGGCGGTCTGGCGAGCAGTACTTC	CASRPTRTRRSGEQYF
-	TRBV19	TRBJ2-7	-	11	TGTGCCAGTAGTATACGGGGCGAGCAGTACTTC	CASSIRGEQYF
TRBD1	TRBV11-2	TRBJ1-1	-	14	TGTGCCAGCAGCTGGGGACAGAGGAACACTGAAGCTTTCTTT	CASSWGQRNTEAFF
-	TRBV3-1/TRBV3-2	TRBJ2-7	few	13	TGTGCCAGCAGCCAAGAAGGGGGAGCCGAGCAGTACTTC	CASSQEGGAEQYF
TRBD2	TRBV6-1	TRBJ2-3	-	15	TGTGCCAGCAGTGAAGAGCGGGGGGGTACAGATACGCAGTATTTT	CASSEERGGTDTQYF
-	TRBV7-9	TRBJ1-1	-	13	TGTGCCAGCAGCTCACCTATGAACACTGAAGCTTTCTTT	CASSSPMNTEAFF
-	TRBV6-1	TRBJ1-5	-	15	TGTGCCAGCAGTGAGCTAGGGGATATCAATCAGCCCCAGCATTTT	CASSELGDINQPQHF
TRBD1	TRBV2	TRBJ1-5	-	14	TGTGCCAGCAGGCGAGGACAGGGGGTTCAGCCCCAGCATTTT	CASRRGQGVQPQHF